These 8 T cell receptor beta chains came from one sample sequenced in a study of shared clonotypes between healthy human individuals. Only in-frame clones appear in the TCRdb table, and some are missing; sequencing was by immunoSEQ multiplex PCR. The repertoire holds roughly 2.5 million clones, with roughly nine tenths as singletons. The sequencing input was naive CD4+ T cells sorted from blood. Subset noted: CD45RA+ positively selected. Source of these receptors: a man between 18 and 35 years old in good health.

The chain links TRBV30 to TRBJ2-7; D may correspond to TRBD1 or TRBD2 (7 bases each). CDR3 length: 15 amino acids. Germline assignment: CDR1 GTSNPN and CDR2 SVGIG (reference sequence). Trimming took off 2 bases at V and 6 bases at J, with 20 bases between the two ends. The CDR3 coding sequence is TGTGCCTGGAGTTTCTCAGGGGGGGGATTGGGCGAGCAGTACTTC. Translation: CAWSFSGGGLGEQYF. The full variable domain, its missing parts supplied by reference TRBV30 and TRBJ2-7, is SQTIHQWPATLVQPVGSPLSLECTVEGTSNPNLYWYRQAAGRGLQLLFYSVGIGQISSEVPQNLSASRPQDRQFILSSKKLLLSDSGFYLCAWSFSGGGLGEQYFGPGTRLTVT.

The CDR3 DNA sequence: TGTGCCAGCAGTGAACTGGGGGCAGTCTATGGCTACACCTTC. Translating it yields CASSELGAVYGYTF. The chain employs TRBV2 and TRBJ1-2; TRBD1 might be the D (6 bases). The V end lost 2 bases, the J end lost 4 bases, and 11 bases lay between the germline ends. In germline, CDR1 is SNHLY, CDR2 FYNNEI. This CDR3 has 14 residues.

The chain uses TRBV9 and TRBJ2-3; 8 bases fit TRBD2. The germline V gene has CDR1 SGDLS and CDR2 YYNGEE. This CDR3 is built from 16 residues. After removal of 4 bases from V and 5 bases from J, the junction contained 12 bases not matched to a gene. The CDR3 coding sequence is TGTGCCAGCAGCCCATCGGGGGGGGCAGCCGGAGATACGCAGTATTTT. The encoded protein is CASSPSGGAAGDTQYF.

This sequence joins TRBV5-8 and TRBJ2-3; TRBD2 matches 10 bases. After removal of 4 bases from V and 2 bases from J, the junction contained 7 bases not matched to a gene. Per germline, CDR1 SGHTS and CDR2 YDEGEE. This CDR3 is 16 amino acids long. As DNA, the CDR3 is TGTGCCAGCAGCGGACATAGCGGGGGGCTCACAGATACGCAGTATTTT. Translated, it gives CASSGHSGGLTDTQYF.

The gene calls are TRBV5-4 and TRBJ2-5, with 7 bases matching TRBD2. CDR3 length equals 14 residues. Germline-derived CDR1 and CDR2 are SGHNT and YYREEE (reference sequence). J was trimmed by 0 bases and V by 5 bases; bases with no gene match: 4. Here the CDR3 DNA reads TGTGCCAGCAGGTGGGACTATTACCAAGAGACCCAGTACTTC. Translation gives CASRWDYYQETQYF.

This clone was seen a single time. The chain uses TRBV6-1 and TRBJ2-2; no clear D. Germline loops: CDR1 MNHNS, CDR2 SASEGT. The CDR3 contains 13 residues. Trimming stripped 6 bases from V and 5 bases from J, with 10 bases between. CDR3 protein: CASRKISTGELFF. The CDR3 bases are TGTGCCAGCAGGAAAATCAGTACCGGGGAGCTGTTTTTT.

This clone was recorded once. The genes are TRBV13 and TRBJ1-2; D call uncertain. Trimming took 2 bases from V and 8 from J, leaving 9 bases between them. This CDR3 is built from 12 residues. The V gene's germline CDR1 is PRHDT and CDR2 FYEKMQ (reference sequence). DNA of the CDR3: TGTGCCAGCAGCTTAACAAGTTCAGGCTACACCTTC. Amino acids: CASSLTSSGYTF.

Here the CDR3 DNA reads TGTGCCAGTAGTACCCCCGCCCGGGGCGGCGAGCAGTACTTC. Translating it yields CASSTPARGGEQYF. The V and J genes are TRBV19 and TRBJ2-7, with D perhaps matching TRBD1 or TRBD2 (5 bases each). This CDR3 has 14 amino acids. Germline CDR1 reads LNHDA; CDR2 reads SQIVND (reference sequence). The V gene lost 4 bases and the J gene lost 6 bases, with 16 bases spanning the gap.